Sequencing of this T cell receptor beta chain was carried out in a study of cytomegalovirus exposure and HLA in healthy donors. Study outcomes and limitations: Reportedly, a later analysis found an Asian-associated ancestry cluster had fewer N-insertions than the approximately 700-donor mean. Productive rates of about 87% or about 30% were seen for most TCR beta V segments in an earlier analysis.

Germline CDR1 MGHDK, CDR2 SYGVNS. Trimming took 6 bases from V and 4 from J; bases not matched to a gene: 3. CDR3 length: 13 amino acids. The PCR employed 60 Vbeta primers together with 13 Jbeta primers. Assay: immunoSEQ multiplex PCR; the TCRdb copy retains only in-frame clones and omits some. The table lists more than 65,000 clones, roughly 82% of them singletons, with under 2.5% in the top ten. This clone was observed a handful of times. The target antigen is unknown. The TCR comes from a man aged 18 to 29 in good health and CMV-seronegative. The sequencing sample was made of PBMCs. The chain employs TRBV25-1 and TRBJ2-1; 7 bases map to TRBD1. CDR3 sequence: CASSLQGYNEQFF. CDR3 sequence (DNA): TGTGCCAGCAGCTTACAGGGGTACAATGAGCAGTTCTTC.